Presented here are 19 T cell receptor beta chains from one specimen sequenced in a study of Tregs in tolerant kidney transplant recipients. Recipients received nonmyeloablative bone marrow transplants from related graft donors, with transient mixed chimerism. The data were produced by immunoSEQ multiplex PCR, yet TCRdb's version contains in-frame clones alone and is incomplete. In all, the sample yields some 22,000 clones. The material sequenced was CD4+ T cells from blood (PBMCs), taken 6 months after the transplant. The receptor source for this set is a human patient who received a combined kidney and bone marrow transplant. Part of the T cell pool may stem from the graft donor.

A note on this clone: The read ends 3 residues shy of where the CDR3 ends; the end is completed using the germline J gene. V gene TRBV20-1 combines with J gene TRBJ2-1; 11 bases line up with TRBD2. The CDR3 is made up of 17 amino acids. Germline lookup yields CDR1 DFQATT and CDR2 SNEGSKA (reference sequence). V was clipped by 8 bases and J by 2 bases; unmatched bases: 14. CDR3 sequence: CSTPSTSGKKPYNEQFF. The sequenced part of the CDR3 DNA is TGCAGTACCCCCTCGACTAGCGGGAAGAAGCCCTACAATGAG.

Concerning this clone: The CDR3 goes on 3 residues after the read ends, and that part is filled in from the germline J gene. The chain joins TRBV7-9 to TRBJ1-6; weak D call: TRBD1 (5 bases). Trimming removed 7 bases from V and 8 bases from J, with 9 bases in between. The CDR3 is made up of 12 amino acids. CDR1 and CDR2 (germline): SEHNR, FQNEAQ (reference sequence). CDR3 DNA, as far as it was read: TGTGCCAGCAAACGGGGGGATTCACCC. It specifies CASKRGDSP. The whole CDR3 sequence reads CASKRGDSPLHF.

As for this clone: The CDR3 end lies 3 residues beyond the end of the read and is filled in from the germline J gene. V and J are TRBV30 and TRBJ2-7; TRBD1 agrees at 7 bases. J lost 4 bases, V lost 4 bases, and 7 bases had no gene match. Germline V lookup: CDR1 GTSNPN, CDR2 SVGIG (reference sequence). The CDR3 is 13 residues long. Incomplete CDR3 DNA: TGTGCCTGGAAGACAGGGACAAATTACGAG. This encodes CAWKTGTNYE. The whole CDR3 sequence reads CAWKTGTNYEQYF.

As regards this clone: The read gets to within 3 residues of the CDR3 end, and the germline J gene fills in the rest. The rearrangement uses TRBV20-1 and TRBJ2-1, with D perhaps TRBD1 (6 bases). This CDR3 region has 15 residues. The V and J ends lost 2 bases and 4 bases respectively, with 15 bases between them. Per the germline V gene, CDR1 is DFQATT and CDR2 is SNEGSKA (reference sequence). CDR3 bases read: TGCAGTGCTAGATTGCAGGGGAGAGGGTACAATGAG. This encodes CSARLQGRGYNE. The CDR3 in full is CSARLQGRGYNEQFF.

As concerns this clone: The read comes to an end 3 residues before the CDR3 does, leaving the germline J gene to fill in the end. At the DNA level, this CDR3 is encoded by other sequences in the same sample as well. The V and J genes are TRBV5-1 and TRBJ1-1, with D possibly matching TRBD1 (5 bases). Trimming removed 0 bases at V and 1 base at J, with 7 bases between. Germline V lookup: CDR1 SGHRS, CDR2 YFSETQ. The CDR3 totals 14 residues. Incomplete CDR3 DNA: TGCGCCAGCAGCTTGGCGGGGGGGAACACTGAA. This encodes CASSLAGGNTE. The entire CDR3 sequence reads CASSLAGGNTEAFF.

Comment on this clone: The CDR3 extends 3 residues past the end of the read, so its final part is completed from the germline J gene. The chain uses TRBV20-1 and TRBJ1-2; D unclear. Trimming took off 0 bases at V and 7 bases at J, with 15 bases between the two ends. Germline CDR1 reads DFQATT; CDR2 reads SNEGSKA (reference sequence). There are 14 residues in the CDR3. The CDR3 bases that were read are TGCAGTGCTAGAGACCCTTCGTCAGAGGGTGGC. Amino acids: CSARDPSSEGG. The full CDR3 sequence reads CSARDPSSEGGYTF.

Partial CDR3 DNA: TGTGCCAGCCGCGGGGCCGTTTCCAATGAG. It translates to CASRGAVSNE. The full CDR3 is CASRGAVSNEQFF. The rearrangement links TRBV6-2 or TRBV6-3 to TRBJ2-1; a possible D gene is TRBD2 (6 bases). The CDR3 end is not reached by the read, which stops 3 residues before it; the germline J gene fills it in. CDR1 is MNHEY and CDR2 is SVGEGT in the germline V gene. The CDR3 consists of 13 residues. V was cut by 8 bases and J by 6 bases, with 14 bases left in between.

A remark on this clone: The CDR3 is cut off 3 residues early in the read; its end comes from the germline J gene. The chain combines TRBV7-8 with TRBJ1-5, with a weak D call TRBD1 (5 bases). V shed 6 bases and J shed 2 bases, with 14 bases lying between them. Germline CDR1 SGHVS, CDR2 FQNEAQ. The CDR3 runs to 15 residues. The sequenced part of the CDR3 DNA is TGTGCCAGCAGTGTTAGGGGAGGGGGCAATCAGCCC. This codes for CASSVRGGGNQP. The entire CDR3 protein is CASSVRGGGNQPQHF. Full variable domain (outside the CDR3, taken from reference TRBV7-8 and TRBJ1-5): GAGVSQSPRYKVAKRGQDVALRCDPISGHVSLFWYQQALGQGPEFLTYFQNEAQLDKSGLPSDRFFAERPEGSVSTLKIQRTQQEDSAVYLCASSVRGGGNQPQHFGDGTRLSIL.

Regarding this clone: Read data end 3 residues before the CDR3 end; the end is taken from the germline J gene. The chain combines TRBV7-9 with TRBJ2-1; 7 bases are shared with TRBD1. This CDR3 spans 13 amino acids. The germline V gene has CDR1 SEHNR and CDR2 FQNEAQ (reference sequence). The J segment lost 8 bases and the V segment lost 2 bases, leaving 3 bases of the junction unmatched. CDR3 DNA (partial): TGTGCCAGCAGCTTAATGCAGGGGGATGAG. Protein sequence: CASSLMQGDE. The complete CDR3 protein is CASSLMQGDEQFF. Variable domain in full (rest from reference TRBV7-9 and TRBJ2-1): DTGVSQNPRHKITKRGQNVTFRCDPISEHNRLYWYRQTLGQGPEFLTYFQNEAQLEKSRLLSDRFSAERPKGSFSTLEIQRTEQGDSAMYLCASSLMQGDEQFFGPGTRLTVL.

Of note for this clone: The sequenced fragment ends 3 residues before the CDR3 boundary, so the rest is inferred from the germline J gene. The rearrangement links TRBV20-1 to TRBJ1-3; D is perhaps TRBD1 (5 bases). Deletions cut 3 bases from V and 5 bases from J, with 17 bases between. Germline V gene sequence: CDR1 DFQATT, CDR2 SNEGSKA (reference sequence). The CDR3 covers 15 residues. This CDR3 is CSASDDRKERNTIYF. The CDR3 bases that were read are TGCAGTGCTAGTGATGACAGAAAAGAGCGAAACACC.

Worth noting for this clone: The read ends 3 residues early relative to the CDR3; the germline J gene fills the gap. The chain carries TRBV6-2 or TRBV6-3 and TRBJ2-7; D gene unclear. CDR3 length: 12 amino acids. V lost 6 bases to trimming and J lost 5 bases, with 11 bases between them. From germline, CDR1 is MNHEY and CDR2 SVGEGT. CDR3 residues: CASSPTRDEQYF. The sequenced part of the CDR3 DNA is TGTGCCAGCAGCCCCACACGGGACGAG.

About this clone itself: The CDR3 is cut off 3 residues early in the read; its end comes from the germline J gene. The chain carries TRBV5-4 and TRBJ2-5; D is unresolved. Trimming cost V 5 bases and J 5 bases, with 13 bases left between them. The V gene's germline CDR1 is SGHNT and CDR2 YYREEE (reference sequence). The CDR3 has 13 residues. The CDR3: CASSPQGWETQYF. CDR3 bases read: TGTGCCAGCAGTCCACAAGGTTGGGAGACC. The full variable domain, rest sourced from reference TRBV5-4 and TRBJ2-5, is ETGVTQSPTHLIKTRGQQVTLRCSSQSGHNTVSWYQQALGQGPQFIFQYYREEENGRGNFPPRFSGLQFPNYSSELNVNALELDDSALYLCASSPQGWETQYFGPGTRLLVL.

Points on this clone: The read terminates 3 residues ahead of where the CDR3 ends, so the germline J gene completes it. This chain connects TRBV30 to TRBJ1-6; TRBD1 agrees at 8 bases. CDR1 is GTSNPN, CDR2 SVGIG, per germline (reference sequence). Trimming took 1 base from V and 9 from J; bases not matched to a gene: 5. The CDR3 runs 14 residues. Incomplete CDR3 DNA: TGTGCCTGGAGTGCGGCAGGGGGCGGTTCACCC. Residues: CAWSAAGGGSP. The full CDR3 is CAWSAAGGGSPLHF. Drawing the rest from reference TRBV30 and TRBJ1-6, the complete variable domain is SQTIHQWPATLVQPVGSPLSLECTVEGTSNPNLYWYRQAAGRGLQLLFYSVGIGQISSEVPQNLSASRPQDRQFILSSKKLLLSDSGFYLCAWSAAGGGSPLHFGNGTRLTVT.

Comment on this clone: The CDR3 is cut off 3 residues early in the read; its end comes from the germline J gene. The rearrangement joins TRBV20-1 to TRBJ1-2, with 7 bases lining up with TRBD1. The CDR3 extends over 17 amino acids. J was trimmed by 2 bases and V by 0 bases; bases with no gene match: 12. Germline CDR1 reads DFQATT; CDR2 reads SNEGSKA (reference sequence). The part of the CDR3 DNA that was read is TGCAGTGCTAGAGATCTAGAACGGGCAGGGGGAAACTATGGC. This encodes CSARDLERAGGNYG. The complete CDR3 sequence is CSARDLERAGGNYGYTF.

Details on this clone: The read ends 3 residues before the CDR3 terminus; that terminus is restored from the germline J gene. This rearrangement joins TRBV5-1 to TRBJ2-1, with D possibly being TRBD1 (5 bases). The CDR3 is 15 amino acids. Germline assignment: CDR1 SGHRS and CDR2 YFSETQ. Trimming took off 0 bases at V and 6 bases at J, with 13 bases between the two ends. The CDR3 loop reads CASSLGGRVVNEQFF. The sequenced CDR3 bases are TGCGCCAGCAGCTTGGGGGGCAGGGTTGTCAATGAG.

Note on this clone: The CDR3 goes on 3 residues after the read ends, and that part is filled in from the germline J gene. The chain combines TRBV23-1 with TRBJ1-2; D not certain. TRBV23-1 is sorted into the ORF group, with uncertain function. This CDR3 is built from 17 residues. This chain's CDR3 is CASSRNHTPIPRVRYTF. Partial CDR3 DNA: TGCGCCAGCAGTCGCAATCATACCCCCATCCCGCGGGTCCGC.

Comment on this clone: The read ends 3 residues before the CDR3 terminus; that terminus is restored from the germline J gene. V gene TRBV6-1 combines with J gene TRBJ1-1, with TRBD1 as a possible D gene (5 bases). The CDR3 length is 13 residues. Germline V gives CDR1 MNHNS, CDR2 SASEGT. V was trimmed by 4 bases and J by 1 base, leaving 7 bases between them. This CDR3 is CASSATGNTEAFF. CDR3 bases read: TGTGCCAGCAGTGCTACAGGGAACACTGAA.

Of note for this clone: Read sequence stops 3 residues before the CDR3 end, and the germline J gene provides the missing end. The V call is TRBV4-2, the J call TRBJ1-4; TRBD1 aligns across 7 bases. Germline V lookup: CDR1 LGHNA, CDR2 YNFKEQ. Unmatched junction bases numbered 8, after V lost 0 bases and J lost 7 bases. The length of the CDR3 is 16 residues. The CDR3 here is CASSQDLTGKGEKLFF. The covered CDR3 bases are TGTGCCAGCAGCCAAGATCTGACAGGGAAAGGTGAAAAA.

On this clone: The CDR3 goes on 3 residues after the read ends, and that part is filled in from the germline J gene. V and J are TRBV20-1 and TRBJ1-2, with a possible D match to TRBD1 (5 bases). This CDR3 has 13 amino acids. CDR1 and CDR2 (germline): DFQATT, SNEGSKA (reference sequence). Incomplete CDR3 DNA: TGCAGTGCTAGAGGGCGGGGGAAGTACGGC. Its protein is CSARGRGKYG. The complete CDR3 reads CSARGRGKYGYTF.